The clone carrying this TCR delta chain has only a few counts. This is likely an artifact of a read error, given a far larger clone one base away. CDR1 is GEAIGNYY and CDR2 is EKD in the germline V gene. Unmatched junction bases numbered 20, after V lost 0 bases and J lost 0 bases. The CDR3 extends over 21 amino acids. TCRdb reprocessed the RT-PCR reads using CATT. The sample shows about 10,000 delta-chain clones, 1% to 1.5% of them seen only once. The data derive from a study of gamma-delta T cells after stem cell transplantation. This sequence joins TRDV2 and TRDJ1; 8 bases match TRDD3. Material: gamma-delta T cells. The origin of this receptor is a human donor. It is not recorded whose cells these are; they may come from a transplant donor. CDR3 in DNA: TGTGCCTGTGACACCGTCATACCTATCGCCTTGGGGGATGCGTACACCGATAAACTCATCTTT. Residues: CACDTVIPIALGDAYTDKLIF.